Sequencing of this TCR beta chain was carried out in a study of T cells in Graves' hyperthyroidism and ophthalmopathy (dated by TCRdb to about 2019). Looking at the study overall: Peripheral blood samples were taken at the time of initial diagnosis, prior to any treatment. In addition, the study compared T-cell repertoires in thyroid tissue and in blood from over 5 Graves' hyperthyroidism patients. Once sampling was done, hyperthyroidism patients were given methimazole at a starting dose of 30 mg daily, whereas ophthalmopathy patients were given high-dose intravenous methylprednisolone. The roughly 100 discovery patients were randomly split 7:3 into training and test sets. Whether ophthalmopathy could be predicted prospectively was tested in an independent validation cohort made up of under 20 hyperthyroidism patients plus 17 patients who later progressed to ophthalmopathy. TCR Vbeta CDR3 sequencing of approximately 140 peripheral blood samples (over 40 ophthalmopathy, about 80 hyperthyroidism and about 17 progressor patients) is reported in the paper. TCR V-J signatures able to tell the groups apart were searched for in a discovery cohort of 95 or so patients, of whom approximately 40 had Graves' ophthalmopathy and 55 to 60 had stable Graves' hyperthyroidism.

Findings and caveats that apply to the study as a whole: No statistical method was used to fix the sample size in advance, and group allocation was not hidden from the investigators. A 13 V-J signature model separated ophthalmopathy from stable hyperthyroidism, with around 91% sensitivity and 81.08% specificity in cross-validation and 80%/75% in testing. Most expanded thyroid clonotypes (frequency above 0.001) were also detected in blood, suggesting blood repertoires may reflect thyroid immune responses. During validation, the model predicted progression to ophthalmopathy a median of around six months ahead of onset, with just under 71% sensitivity and roughly 72% specificity.

The TCR beta CDR3 regions were amplified from RNA transcripts. The TCR CDR3 was subjected to a first round of RT-PCR using the HTBI primer set and the Qiagen OneStep RT-PCR kit. Libraries were constructed in a second round of multiplex PCR, after which size selection and purification were carried out. The libraries were sequenced on an Illumina HiSeq2000 using paired-end 100 bp reads. Per the authors' processing: SOAPnuke was used to process the raw data, removing reads that contained adapters or uncalled bases, had a mean Phred below 15, or lacked an exact match to the constant primer or identifier. High-quality paired reads were merged with COPE v1.2.5, and unique nucleotide sequences were defined as clonotypes. Clonotypes were aligned to IMGT TRBV, TRBD and TRBJ reference segments using MiTCR v1.1. Only V-J combinations with frequency above 0.0001, covering 99% to 99.2% of repertoires, were analysed. The TCS score was defined as F50 (clonal expansion) divided by E x V (chaos), with BLOSUM62-based TCRdist calculated between CDR3 peptides within each V-J. Welch's t-statistics and random forest reduced 500 to 650 V-J features to 10 to 15, which were used in a naive Bayes classifier (R e1071). Thyroid-blood repertoire similarity was quantified with the Morisita-Horn index. The public reads were reprocessed in TCRdb via fastp at Q25 and MiXCR, keeping in-frame beta chains. Merged by CDR3 protein, the rows form single entries marked with the most common genes and DNA. These V and J calls are TCRdb output, not the study's own analysis. This sample has roughly 700,000 distinct CDR3 sequences in its table, and just over 35% of those were observed once. Clones ranked in the top ten supply approximately 31% of the sample.

V drops 10 bases and J drops 8 bases, leaving 12 bases in between. CDR1 and CDR2, per the germline V gene, are MNHNS and SASEGT. From cysteine to phenylalanine, the CDR3 is 12 amino acids long. Of all the DNA, just the CDR3 is kept, 36 bases in frame from base 1. A patient counted as having stable Graves' hyperthyroidism if no progression to ophthalmopathy occurred over 18 months of follow-up. The hyperthyroidism patients were between 18 and 65 years old and newly diagnosed, with a disease duration of less than 2 months. Patients with uncontrolled infections, other autoimmune diseases, pregnancy or lactation were excluded. Clinical symptoms, serum thyroxine and TRAb, thyroid ultrasound, and orbital computed tomography formed the basis for the diagnoses. PBMCs were isolated from about 9.1 ml of fresh peripheral blood by Ficoll-Paque density gradient centrifugation. Total RNA was extracted using Trizol reagent, and RNA quality was assessed on an Agilent 2100 Bioanalyzer.

Only one count was recorded for this clonotype. Its antigen remains undetermined. A much larger clonotype is one base distant, so this may be a read error. The TCR sequence derives from a woman between 40 and 55 years old with Graves' hyperthyroidism. Input material: blood. This receptor chain uses TRBV6-1 and TRBJ1-6; perhaps TRBD1 is the D gene, with 6 bases matching. The CDR3 region has the sequence CAIKQGDSPLHF. The nucleotide sequence reads TGTGCCATCAAACAGGGCGATTCACCCCTCCACTTT.